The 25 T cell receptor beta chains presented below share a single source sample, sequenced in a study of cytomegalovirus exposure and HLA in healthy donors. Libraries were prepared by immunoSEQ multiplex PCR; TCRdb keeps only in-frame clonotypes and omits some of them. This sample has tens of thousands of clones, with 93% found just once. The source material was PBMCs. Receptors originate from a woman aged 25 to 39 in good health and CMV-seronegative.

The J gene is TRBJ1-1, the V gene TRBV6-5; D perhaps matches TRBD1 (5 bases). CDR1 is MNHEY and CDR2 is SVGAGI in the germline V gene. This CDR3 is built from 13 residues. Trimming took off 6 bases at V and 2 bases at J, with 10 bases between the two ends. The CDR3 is CASRPRVNTEAFF. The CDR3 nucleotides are TGTGCCAGCAGACCCAGGGTAAACACTGAAGCTTTCTTT.

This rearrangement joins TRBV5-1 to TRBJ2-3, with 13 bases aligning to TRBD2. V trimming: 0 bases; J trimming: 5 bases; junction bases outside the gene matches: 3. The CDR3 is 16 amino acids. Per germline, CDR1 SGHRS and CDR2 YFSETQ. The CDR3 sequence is CASSLGLAGGVDTQYF. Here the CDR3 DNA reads TGCGCCAGCAGCTTGGGACTAGCGGGGGGCGTAGATACGCAGTATTTT. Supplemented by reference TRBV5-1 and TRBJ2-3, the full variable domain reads KAGVTQTPRYLIKTRGQQVTLSCSPISGHRSVSWYQQTPGQGLQFLFEYFSETQRNKGNFPGRFSGRQFSNSRSEMNVSTLELGDSALYLCASSLGLAGGVDTQYFGPGTRLTVL.

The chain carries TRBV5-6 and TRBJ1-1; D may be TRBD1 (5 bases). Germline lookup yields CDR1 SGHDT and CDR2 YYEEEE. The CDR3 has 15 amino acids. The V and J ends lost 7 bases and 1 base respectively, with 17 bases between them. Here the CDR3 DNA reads TGTGCCAGCTCGGGGGAGGGGAAGGGGAACACTGAAGCTTTCTTT. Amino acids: CASSGEGKGNTEAFF.

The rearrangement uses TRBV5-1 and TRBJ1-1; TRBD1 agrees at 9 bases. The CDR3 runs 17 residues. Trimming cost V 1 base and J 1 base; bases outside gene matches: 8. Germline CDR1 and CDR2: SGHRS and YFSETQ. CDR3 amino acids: CASSLLRTGDWNTEAFF. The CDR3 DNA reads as TGCGCCAGCAGCTTGTTAAGGACAGGGGATTGGAACACTGAAGCTTTCTTT.

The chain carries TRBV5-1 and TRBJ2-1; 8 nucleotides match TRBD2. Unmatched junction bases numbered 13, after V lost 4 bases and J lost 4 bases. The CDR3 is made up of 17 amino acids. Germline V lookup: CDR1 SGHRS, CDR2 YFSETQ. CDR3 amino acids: CASSPGPGGAFYNEQFF. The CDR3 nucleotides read TGCGCCAGCAGCCCCGGACCGGGAGGGGCCTTTTACAATGAGCAGTTCTTC.

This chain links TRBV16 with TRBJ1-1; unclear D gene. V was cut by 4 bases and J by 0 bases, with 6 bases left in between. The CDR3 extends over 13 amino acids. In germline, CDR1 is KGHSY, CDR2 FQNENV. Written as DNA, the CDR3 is TGTGCCAGCAGCCCTAGTTTGAACACTGAAGCTTTCTTT. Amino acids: CASSPSLNTEAFF.

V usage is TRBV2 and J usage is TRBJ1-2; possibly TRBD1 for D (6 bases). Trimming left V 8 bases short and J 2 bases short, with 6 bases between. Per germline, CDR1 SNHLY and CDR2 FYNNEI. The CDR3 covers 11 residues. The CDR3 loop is CASGQNYGYTF. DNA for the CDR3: TGTGCCAGCGGACAGAACTATGGCTACACCTTC.

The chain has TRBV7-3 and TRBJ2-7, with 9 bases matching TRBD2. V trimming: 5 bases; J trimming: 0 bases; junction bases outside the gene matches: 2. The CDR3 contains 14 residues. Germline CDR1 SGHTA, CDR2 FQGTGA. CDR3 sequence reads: CASSQTSGSYEQYF. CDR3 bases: TGTGCCAGCAGCCAGACTAGCGGCTCCTACGAGCAGTACTTC.

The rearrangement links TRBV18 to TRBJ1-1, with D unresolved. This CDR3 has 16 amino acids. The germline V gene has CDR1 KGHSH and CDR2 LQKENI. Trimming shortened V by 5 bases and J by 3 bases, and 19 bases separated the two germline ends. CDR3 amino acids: CASSSVEKQWYTEAFF. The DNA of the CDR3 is TGTGCCAGCTCATCCGTCGAGAAGCAATGGTACACTGAAGCTTTCTTT. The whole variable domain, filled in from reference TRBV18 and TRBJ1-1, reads NAGVMQNPRHLVRRRGQEARLRCSPMKGHSHVYWYRQLPEEGLKFMVYLQKENIIDESGMPKERFSAEFPKEGPSILRIQQVVRGDSAAYFCASSSVEKQWYTEAFFGQGTRLTVV.

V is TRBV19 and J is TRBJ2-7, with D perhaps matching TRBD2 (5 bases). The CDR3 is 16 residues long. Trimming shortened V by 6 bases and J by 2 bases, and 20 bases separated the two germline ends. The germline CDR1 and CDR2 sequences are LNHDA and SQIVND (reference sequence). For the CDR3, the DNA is TGTGCCAGTAGAGATACCAGCGGCGGCAGAGCCTACGAGCAGTACTTC. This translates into CASRDTSGGRAYEQYF.

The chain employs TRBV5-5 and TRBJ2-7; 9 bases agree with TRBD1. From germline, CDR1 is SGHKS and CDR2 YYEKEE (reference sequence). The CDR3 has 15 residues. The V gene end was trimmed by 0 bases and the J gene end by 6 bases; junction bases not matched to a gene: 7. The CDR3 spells CASSLGAGTGSEQYF. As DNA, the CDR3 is TGTGCCAGCAGCTTGGGAGCCGGGACAGGGTCCGAGCAGTACTTC.

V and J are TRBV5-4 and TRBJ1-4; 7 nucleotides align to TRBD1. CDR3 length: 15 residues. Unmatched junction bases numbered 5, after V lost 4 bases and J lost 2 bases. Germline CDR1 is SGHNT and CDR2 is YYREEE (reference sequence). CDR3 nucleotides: TGTGCCAGCAGCCAAGGGACAGAGACTAATGAAAAACTGTTTTTT. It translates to CASSQGTETNEKLFF. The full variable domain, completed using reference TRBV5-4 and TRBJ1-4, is ETGVTQSPTHLIKTRGQQVTLRCSSQSGHNTVSWYQQALGQGPQFIFQYYREEENGRGNFPPRFSGLQFPNYSSELNVNALELDDSALYLCASSQGTETNEKLFFGSGTQLSVL.

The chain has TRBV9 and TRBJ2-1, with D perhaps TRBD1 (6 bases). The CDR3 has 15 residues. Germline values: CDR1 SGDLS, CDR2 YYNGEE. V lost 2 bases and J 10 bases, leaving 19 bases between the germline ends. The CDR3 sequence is CASSVGGPGQSEQFF. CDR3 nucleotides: TGTGCCAGCAGCGTTGGGGGCCCAGGGCAATCGGAGCAGTTCTTC.

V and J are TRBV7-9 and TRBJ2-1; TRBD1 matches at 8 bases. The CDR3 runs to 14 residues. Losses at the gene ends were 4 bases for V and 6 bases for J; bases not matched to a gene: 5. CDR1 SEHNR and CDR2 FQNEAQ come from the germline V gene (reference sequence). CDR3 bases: TGTGCCAGCAGCTCAATGGACAGGGTCAATGAGCAGTTCTTC. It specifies CASSSMDRVNEQFF.

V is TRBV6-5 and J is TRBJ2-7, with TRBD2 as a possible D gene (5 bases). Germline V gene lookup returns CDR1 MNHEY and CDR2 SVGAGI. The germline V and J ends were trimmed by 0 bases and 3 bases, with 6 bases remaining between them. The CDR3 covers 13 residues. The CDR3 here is CASSYSEGYEQYF. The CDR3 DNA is TGTGCCAGCAGTTACTCTGAGGGCTACGAGCAGTACTTC.

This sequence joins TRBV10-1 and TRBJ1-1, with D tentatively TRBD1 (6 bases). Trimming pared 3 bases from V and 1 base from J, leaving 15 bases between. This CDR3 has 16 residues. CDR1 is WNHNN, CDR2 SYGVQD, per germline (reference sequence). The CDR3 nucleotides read TGCGCCAGCAGTGAAAAACAACAGGGACCGAACACTGAAGCTTTCTTT. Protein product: CASSEKQQGPNTEAFF.

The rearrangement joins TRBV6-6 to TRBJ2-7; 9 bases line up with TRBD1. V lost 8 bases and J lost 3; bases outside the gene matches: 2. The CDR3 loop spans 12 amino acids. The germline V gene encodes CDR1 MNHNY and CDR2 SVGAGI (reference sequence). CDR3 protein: CASRDRVYEQYF. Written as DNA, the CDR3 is TGTGCCAGCCGGGACAGGGTCTACGAGCAGTACTTC.

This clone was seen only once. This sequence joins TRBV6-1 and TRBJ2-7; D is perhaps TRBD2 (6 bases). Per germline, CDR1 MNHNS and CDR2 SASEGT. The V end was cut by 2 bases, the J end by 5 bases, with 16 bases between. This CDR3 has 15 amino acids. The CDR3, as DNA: TGTGCCAGCAGTGAAATGGGCGGGAATGACGACGAGCAGTACTTC. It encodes CASSEMGGNDDEQYF.

The CDR3 protein is CASSLMSGESYEQYF. DNA for the CDR3: TGTGCCAGCAGCTTAATGAGTGGGGAGAGCTACGAGCAGTACTTC. The gene calls are TRBV7-3 and TRBJ2-7, with a weak D call TRBD2 (5 bases). Trimming left V 1 base short and J 3 bases short, with 13 bases between. The CDR3 contains 15 residues. Germline CDR1 reads SGHTA; CDR2 reads FQGTGA.

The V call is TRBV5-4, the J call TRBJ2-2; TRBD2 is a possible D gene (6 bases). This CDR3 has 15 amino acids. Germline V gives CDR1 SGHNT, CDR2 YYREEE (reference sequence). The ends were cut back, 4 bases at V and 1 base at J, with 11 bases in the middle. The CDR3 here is CASSLNSGNTGELFF. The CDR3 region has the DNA TGTGCCAGCAGCCTGAATAGCGGGAACACCGGGGAGCTGTTTTTT.

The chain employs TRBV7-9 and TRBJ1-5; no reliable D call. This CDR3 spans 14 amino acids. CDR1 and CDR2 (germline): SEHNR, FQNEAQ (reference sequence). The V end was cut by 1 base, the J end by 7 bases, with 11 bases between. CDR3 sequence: CASSLGARAQPQHF. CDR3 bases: TGTGCCAGCAGCTTAGGAGCGAGGGCCCAGCCCCAGCATTTT. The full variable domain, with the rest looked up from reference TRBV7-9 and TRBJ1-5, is DTGVSQNPRHKITKRGQNVTFRCDPISEHNRLYWYRQTLGQGPEFLTYFQNEAQLEKSRLLSDRFSAERPKGSFSTLEIQRTEQGDSAMYLCASSLGARAQPQHFGDGTRLSIL.

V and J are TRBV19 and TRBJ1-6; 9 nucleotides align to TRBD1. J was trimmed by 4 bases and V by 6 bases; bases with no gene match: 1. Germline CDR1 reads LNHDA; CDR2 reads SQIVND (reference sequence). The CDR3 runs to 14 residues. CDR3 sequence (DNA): TGTGCCAGTAGAGGACAGGGGTATAATTCACCCCTCCACTTT. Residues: CASRGQGYNSPLHF.

The CDR3 is CASSLVLTGELFF. The CDR3 DNA reads as TGTGCCAGCAGCTTAGTACTGACCGGGGAGCTGTTTTTT. The J gene is TRBJ2-2, the V gene TRBV7-2; no clear D. Trimming removed 1 base from V and 5 bases from J, with 5 bases in between. The CDR3 extends over 13 amino acids. Per the germline V gene, CDR1 is SGHTA and CDR2 is FQGNSA.

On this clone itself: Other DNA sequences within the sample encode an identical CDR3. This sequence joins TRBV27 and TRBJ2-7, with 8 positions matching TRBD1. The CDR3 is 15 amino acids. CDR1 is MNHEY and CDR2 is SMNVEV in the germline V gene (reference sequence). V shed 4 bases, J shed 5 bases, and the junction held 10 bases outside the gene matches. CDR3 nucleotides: TGTGCCAGCAGTTACGAGCGACAGGGGAGGCACGAGCAGTACTTC. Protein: CASSYERQGRHEQYF.

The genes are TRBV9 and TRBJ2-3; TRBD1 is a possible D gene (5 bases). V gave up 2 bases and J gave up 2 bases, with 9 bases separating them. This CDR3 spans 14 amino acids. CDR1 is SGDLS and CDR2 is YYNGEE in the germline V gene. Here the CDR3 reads CASSVGPATDTQYF. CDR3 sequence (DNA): TGTGCCAGCAGCGTGGGGCCAGCCACAGATACGCAGTATTTT.